The sample holds one count of the clone carrying this T cell receptor (beta chain). A read error is possible here, since a much larger clone lies one base away. The germline V gene encodes CDR1 SGHVS and CDR2 FNYEAQ. The CDR3 sequence is 16 residues long. The sample comes from a study of molecular identifiers for immune sequencing clone quantification. Naive CD8 T cells underwent sorting with the CD8+CD4-CCR7+CD45RA+ definition. The authors built bulk TCR libraries by previously described methods with listed TCR primers. TCRdb fed the PCR reads into MiXCR, producing one record per CDR3 protein. The sample consists of over 90,000 distinct CDR3 sequences, about 35% of them appearing once.

The specimen was naive CD8+ T cells from blood, with Jurkat cell RNA spiked in. Documented subset: FACS-sorted CD8+CD4-CCR7+CD45RA+ naive T cells. J is TRBJ1-4 and V is TRBV7-6; 8 bases fit TRBD1. This receptor was identified in a human donor in good health. Some libraries in this study had Jurkat cell RNA spiked in. The CDR3 DNA reads TGTGCCAGCAGCTCCTGGACAGGGATGACTAATGAAAAACTGGTTTTT. Protein: CASSSWTGMTNEKLVF.